This T cell receptor beta chain was obtained from a study of T cell responses to AZD1222 COVID-19 vaccine (dated by TCRdb to the early 2020s). Some background on the complete study: TCR sequencing covered fewer than 250 trial participants: 207 given two doses of AZD1222 and 26 given two doses of MenACWY control vaccine. Trial participants were enrolled by age into 18-55, 56-69 and 70-plus year subgroups, with about 150, 27 and 61 TCR-sequenced participants respectively.

With regard to this clone: The clone's antigen remains unknown. Base qualities are not at hand, and no much larger clone is one base apart.

The CDR3 regions of human TCRbeta chains were analyzed by immunosequencing. The paper's data handling went like this. TCRs in the repertoires were matched against a reference library of SARS-CoV-2-specific TCRs that had been generated with the MIRA antigen-specificity platform. Breadth was defined as the fraction of unique TCRs that were SARS-CoV-2-associated, and depth was defined as the fraction of total T cells that were SARS-CoV-2-associated. Using the MIRA data, every spike-specific TCR was mapped to the spike region that the TCR reacted to and assigned to either a CD4 or a CD8 class. Log10-transformed breadth and depth values were compared by one-way ANOVA with Sidak's multiple comparisons tests. TCRdb obtained this table from immuneACCESS and retained in-frame rearrangements with V and J assigned. These tables miss some clones; where compared with another copy, unresolved V genes account for less than half of the shortfall, and the remainder is unexplained. V and J calls plus clone size are reproduced from that table; the DNA served to infer D and trimming. This sample is represented by over 140,000 clones; over 90% of them were singletons. The ten largest clones take up about 3.7% of the sample.

Paper-wide results and their limitations: Conclusions about previously exposed vaccinees are limited because only six or seven AZD1222 recipients were SARS-CoV-2 seropositive at baseline. Because no day 14 peak-response samples were available, the repertoires could be characterized only after the peak T cell response. Epitopes outside the regions mutated in the B.1.351 and B.1.1.7 variants were reportedly recognized by nearly half of the unique spike-specific TCRs. Vaccine-associated CD4 TCRs spanned the whole spike protein, with dominant responses in regions 160-218 and 743-854. Participants were mostly white British and included more females than males, and it was suggested by the authors that clonal diversity may have been underestimated. After two AZD1222 doses, both the breadth and the depth of spike-specific TCRs were significantly higher than at day 0 and than in MenACWY recipients. The 56-69-year group was small, and its depth increase did not reach significance, likely because of low power.

CDR1 and CDR2, per the germline V gene (reference sequence), are LGHDT and YNNKEL. The CDR3 has 11 amino acids, counting the end cysteine and phenylalanine. Just CDR3 DNA is preserved here, 33 bases in frame from base 1. Trimming removed 2 bases from V and 7 bases from J, leaving 5 bases between the germline ends. The sample's time point label, in plain terms: about 28 days (+/-7) after the second vaccine dose. Because spike-specific TCR depth and breadth did not differ between the two schedules, AZD1222 recipients who got a second dose at roughly 4 weeks were pooled with those who got a second dose at roughly 12 weeks. Vaccinee samples came from UK trials COV001 and COV002, including a single-blind randomized controlled phase 2/3 trial of AZD1222 (ChAdOx1 nCoV-19) in healthy adults. For TCRbeta chain sequencing, PBMC samples were collected from trial participants at day 0 and at day 28 after the second dose.

The clonotype was recovered from an adult who received the AZD1222 COVID-19 vaccine. Material: peripheral blood, obtained 28 days after the second AZD1222 dose. The V gene is TRBV3-1 (or the pseudogene TRBV3-2) and the J gene is TRBJ1-2; no D gene is confidently identified. The nucleotide sequence reads as follows: TGTGCCAGCAGCCAAAGGAGTGGCTACACCTTC. It is translated as CASSQRSGYTF.